One and the same sample provided the 30 T cell receptor beta chains below, sequenced in a study of blood T cell repertoires in COVID-19. Assay used: immunoSEQ multiplex PCR; TCRdb lists only in-frame clones, some missing. The sample lists approximately 300,000 clones; 85% were seen once. The sequencing input was PBMCs or T cells enriched from blood (not recorded which). These receptors were obtained from a young woman who had been exposed to COVID-19.

This chain connects TRBV7-9 to TRBJ2-3; TRBD2 might be the D (7 bases). V dropped 5 bases and J dropped 4 bases, with 16 bases sitting between them. Germline CDR1 SEHNR, CDR2 FQNEAQ (reference sequence). The CDR3 covers 15 residues. Here the CDR3 reads CASSRGGGGSDTQYF. The CDR3 DNA sequence: TGTGCCAGCAGCCGTGGGGGAGGGGGTTCAGATACGCAGTATTTT.

The chain recombines TRBV5-1 with TRBJ1-3, with D uncertain. There are 16 residues in the CDR3. Trimming pared 2 bases from V and 0 bases from J, leaving 12 bases between. CDR1 is SGHRS and CDR2 is YFSETQ in the germline V gene. CDR3 in DNA: TGCGCCAGCAGCTTAACGGAGGTCTCCTCTGGAAACACCATATATTTT. Residues: CASSLTEVSSGNTIYF.

CDR3 sequence reads: CASSSGTGGYGYTF. The CDR3 DNA is TGTGCCAGCAGCTCTGGGACAGGGGGCTATGGCTACACCTTC. The chain carries TRBV7-9 and TRBJ1-2; the match to TRBD1 covers 11 bases. J lost 4 bases, V lost 4 bases, and 2 bases had no gene match. This CDR3 spans 14 amino acids. The germline V gene encodes CDR1 SEHNR and CDR2 FQNEAQ (reference sequence).

This clone was found once. J is TRBJ1-1 and V is TRBV6-5, with 7 nucleotides matching TRBD1. The CDR3 is made up of 14 amino acids. CDR1 is MNHEY, CDR2 SVGAGI, per germline. The J segment lost 0 bases and the V segment lost 2 bases, leaving 0 bases of the junction unmatched. CDR3 in DNA: TGTGCCAGCAGTTACGGGACAGTGAACACTGAAGCTTTCTTT. Its translation: CASSYGTVNTEAFF.

The V and J genes are TRBV5-8 and TRBJ2-5; 11 bases are a match to TRBD2. From germline, CDR1 is SGHTS and CDR2 YDEGEE. The CDR3 is 20 amino acids. V was clipped by 0 bases and J by 5 bases; unmatched bases: 18. This CDR3 reads CASSLALGSGGATLLETQYF. The CDR3 bases are TGTGCCAGCAGCTTGGCCCTAGGTAGCGGGGGGGCCACGCTCTTGGAGACCCAGTACTTC.

The CDR3 here is CASSVVESGGLNEQFF. CDR3 in DNA: TGTGCCAGCAGCGTAGTCGAGAGCGGGGGGCTCAATGAGCAGTTCTTC. The rearrangement uses TRBV9 and TRBJ2-1, with 9 nucleotides matching TRBD2. The junction had 7 bases not matched to a gene; V was cut back by 0 bases and J by 6 bases. Germline assignment: CDR1 SGDLS and CDR2 YYNGEE. The CDR3 has 16 amino acids.

V usage is TRBV11-2 and J usage is TRBJ1-2; D is unresolved. The germline V gene has CDR1 SGHAT and CDR2 FQNNGV. V shed 4 bases and J shed 2 bases, with 5 bases lying between them. The CDR3 is 12 amino acids. As DNA, the CDR3 is TGTGCCAGCAGCTCCGAGAACTATGGCTACACCTTC. Translated, it gives CASSSENYGYTF.

This chain joins TRBV3-1 (or the pseudogene TRBV3-2) and TRBJ2-1; TRBD2 matches 10 bases. The CDR3 extends over 16 amino acids. CDR1 is LGHDT and CDR2 is YNNKEL in the germline V gene (reference sequence). The trim removed 1 base at V and 8 bases at J, leaving 8 bases unmatched. The CDR3 loop reads CASSQAPVLAGDEQFF. The DNA of the CDR3 is TGTGCCAGCAGCCAAGCCCCGGTGCTAGCGGGAGATGAGCAGTTCTTC.

The V gene is TRBV28, the J gene TRBJ1-3, with D possibly being TRBD1 (6 bases). CDR3 length: 15 amino acids. The V and J ends lost 5 bases and 4 bases respectively, with 15 bases between them. Germline V gene data show CDR1 as MDHEN and CDR2 as SYDVKM. Here the CDR3 DNA reads TGTGCCAGCAGTCCAAAGGACAGCTGGGGAAACACCATATATTTT. Translated, it gives CASSPKDSWGNTIYF.

A remark on this clone: Other DNA sequences in this specimen translate into the identical CDR3. CDR3 nucleotides: TGTGCCAGCAGCCTAGGACAGGGTAGCAATCAGCCCCAGCATTTT. Translation gives CASSLGQGSNQPQHF. The rearrangement links TRBV11-2 to TRBJ1-5; 8 nucleotides agree with TRBD1. The CDR3 is 15 residues long. V dropped 5 bases and J dropped 0; count of bases not matched to a gene: 3. Germline V gene data show CDR1 as SGHAT and CDR2 as FQNNGV.

This chain uses TRBV27 with TRBJ2-1; no reliable D call. V dropped 7 bases and J dropped 0 bases, with 7 bases sitting between them. Per the germline V gene, CDR1 is MNHEY and CDR2 is SMNVEV (reference sequence). This CDR3 is built from 13 residues. The chain's CDR3 is CASKQSSYNEQFF. CDR3 bases: TGTGCCAGCAAACAGAGCTCCTACAATGAGCAGTTCTTC.

The chain combines TRBV9 with TRBJ2-3; D perhaps matches TRBD2 (6 bases). CDR1 SGDLS and CDR2 YYNGEE come from the germline V gene. This CDR3 contains 15 residues. V shed 3 bases and J shed 0 bases, with 11 bases lying between them. In DNA, the CDR3 is TGTGCCAGCAGCGCGGGACTCTATAGCACAGATACGCAGTATTTT. Translated: CASSAGLYSTDTQYF.

This clone was found once. DNA of the CDR3: TGTGCCAGCAGCTTAGTATCGGGGGGGCCGGATACGCAGTATTTT. Protein product: CASSLVSGGPDTQYF. The chain employs TRBV7-2 and TRBJ2-3; 8 bases are shared with TRBD2. The V segment lost 1 base and the J segment 6 bases; nucleotides outside the gene matches: 6. Germline V gives CDR1 SGHTA, CDR2 FQGNSA. The CDR3 has 15 residues.

V gene TRBV19 combines with J gene TRBJ1-1; possible D gene TRBD1, 6 bases. Per germline, CDR1 LNHDA and CDR2 SQIVND (reference sequence). The CDR3 has 16 amino acids. V lost 6 bases, J lost 3 bases, and 20 bases lay in between. CDR3 in amino acids: CASRSIVGGPHTEAFF. The CDR3 DNA reads as TGTGCCAGTAGATCGATTGTTGGGGGCCCTCACACTGAAGCTTTCTTT.

J is TRBJ2-3 and V is TRBV7-2, with 13 positions matching TRBD2. The CDR3 is 16 amino acids. CDR1 is SGHTA, CDR2 FQGNSA, per germline. V lost 5 bases, J lost 4 bases, and 6 bases stayed unmatched. CDR3 amino acids: CASSDGLAGVSDTQYF. The CDR3 coding sequence is TGTGCCAGCAGCGACGGACTAGCGGGGGTATCAGATACGCAGTATTTT. Complete variable domain (other parts from reference TRBV7-2 and TRBJ2-3): GAGVSQSPSNKVTEKGKDVELRCDPISGHTALYWYRQSLGQGLEFLIYFQGNSAPDKSGLPSDRFSAERTGGSVSTLTIQRTQQEDSAVYLCASSDGLAGVSDTQYFGPGTRLTVL.

This chain connects TRBV7-2 to TRBJ1-3; 7 bases are a match to TRBD1. CDR1 is SGHTA and CDR2 is FQGNSA in the germline V gene. The CDR3 has 15 residues. V was clipped by 6 bases and J by 2 bases; unmatched bases: 7. CDR3 in amino acids: CASRLGTEAGNTIYF. In DNA form, the CDR3 reads TGTGCCAGCAGATTGGGGACAGAGGCTGGAAACACCATATATTTT. Full variable domain (rest looked up from reference TRBV7-2 and TRBJ1-3): GAGVSQSPSNKVTEKGKDVELRCDPISGHTALYWYRQSLGQGLEFLIYFQGNSAPDKSGLPSDRFSAERTGGSVSTLTIQRTQQEDSAVYLCASRLGTEAGNTIYFGEGSWLTVV.

V is TRBV5-1 and J is TRBJ2-1; 8 nucleotides line up with TRBD2. This CDR3 has 13 amino acids. Germline lookup yields CDR1 SGHRS and CDR2 YFSETQ. V lost 7 bases, J lost 5 bases, and 5 bases stayed unmatched. The CDR3 region has the DNA TGCGCCAGCGAGCGGGAGAACAACAATGAGCAGTTCTTC. Residues: CASERENNNEQFF.

The chain is built from TRBV10-3 and TRBJ2-2, with TRBD2 matching over 9 bases. Looked up from germline, CDR1 is ENHRY and CDR2 is SYGVKD. V gave up 5 bases and J gave up 5 bases; unmatched junction bases: 12. This CDR3 is 17 amino acids long. The CDR3 DNA sequence: TGTGCCATCAGTAGCGGGGGGACCCTAACCGGAACCGGGGAGCTGTTTTTT. It yields the protein CAISSGGTLTGTGELFF.

The chain couples TRBV30 to TRBJ1-6; no reliable D call. V dropped 2 bases and J dropped 0 bases, with 8 bases sitting between them. Germline loops: CDR1 GTSNPN, CDR2 SVGIG (reference sequence). CDR3 length: 15 amino acids. The CDR3 loop reads CAWSSGSSYNSPLHF. CDR3 bases: TGTGCCTGGAGTAGCGGGAGCTCCTATAATTCACCCCTCCACTTT.

The V gene is TRBV12-3 or TRBV12-4, the J gene TRBJ2-7; D is undetermined. The CDR3 has 11 residues. The ends were cut back, 6 bases at V and 2 bases at J, with 5 bases in the middle. This CDR3 is CASSKTYEQYF. Written as DNA, the CDR3 is TGTGCCAGCAGCAAAACCTACGAGCAGTACTTC.

In its sample, this clone was seen once. This sequence joins TRBV18 and TRBJ1-5; 9 positions match TRBD1. Per the germline V gene, CDR1 is KGHSH and CDR2 is LQKENI. This CDR3 has 16 amino acids. The V and J ends lost 3 bases and 2 bases, in that order; junction bases with no gene match: 5. The CDR3 sequence is CASSPNRGQGNQPQHF. In DNA form, the CDR3 reads TGTGCCAGCTCACCCAACAGGGGGCAGGGCAATCAGCCCCAGCATTTT.

This sequence joins TRBV6-5 and TRBJ1-1, with 7 bases aligning to TRBD1. The germline V gene has CDR1 MNHEY and CDR2 SVGAGI. The CDR3 contains 14 residues. The junction had 6 bases not matched to a gene; V was cut back by 7 bases and J by 1 base. The CDR3 spells CASILGQTNTEAFF. The CDR3 DNA follows: TGTGCCAGCATACTGGGACAGACGAACACTGAAGCTTTCTTT.

The V gene is TRBV28, the J gene TRBJ1-2, with 10 positions matching TRBD1. J was trimmed by 4 bases and V by 4 bases; bases with no gene match: 9. The CDR3 totals 16 residues. The germline CDR1 and CDR2 sequences are MDHEN and SYDVKM. CDR3 nucleotide sequence: TGTGCCAGCAGTTCCAGCGGGACAGGGGTGGGCTATGGCTACACCTTC. It specifies CASSSSGTGVGYGYTF.

This chain joins TRBV9 and TRBJ2-7, with D possibly being TRBD2 (6 bases). Germline assignment: CDR1 SGDLS and CDR2 YYNGEE. The CDR3 is 15 amino acids. Trimming removed 0 bases at V and 5 bases at J, with 15 bases between. The CDR3 nucleotides are TGTGCCAGCAGCGTAGTGGGAGGAGGCGGTGACGAGCAGTACTTC. Translating it yields CASSVVGGGGDEQYF.

The chain carries TRBV30 and TRBJ2-2; D gene uncertain. The CDR3 extends over 13 amino acids. V was trimmed by 0 bases and J by 4 bases, leaving 6 bases between them. Germline loops: CDR1 GTSNPN, CDR2 SVGIG (reference sequence). CDR3 sequence: CAWSVRSTGELFF. The DNA of the CDR3 is TGTGCCTGGAGTGTCCGGAGCACCGGGGAGCTGTTTTTT.

There are a few counts of this clone. J is TRBJ1-2 and V is TRBV4-1, with a weak D call TRBD1 (6 bases). Germline CDR1 MGHRA, CDR2 YSYEKL. This CDR3 is built from 15 residues. Trimming left V 1 base short and J 5 bases short, with 14 bases between. In DNA form, the CDR3 reads TGCGCCAGCAGCCAAGGATGGCAGGGGAAGTATGGCTACACCTTC. It codes for CASSQGWQGKYGYTF.

This clone came up once. This chain links TRBV21-1 with TRBJ2-1; the table's D call TRBD2 went unverified against the DNA. TRBV21-1 is classified as a pseudogene. This CDR3 has 15 residues. The CDR3 coding sequence is TGTGCCAGATTGAGGGGCGGGAGGGGGGACAATGAGCAGTTCTTC. As protein: CARLRGGRGDNEQFF.

The J gene is TRBJ2-7, the V gene TRBV28; no clear D. The CDR3 covers 12 residues. Trimming shortened V by 5 bases and J by 4 bases, and 9 bases separated the two germline ends. Germline CDR1 is MDHEN and CDR2 is SYDVKM. CDR3 loop: CASSQYAYEQYF. Here the CDR3 DNA reads TGTGCCAGCAGTCAGTACGCTTACGAGCAGTACTTC.

This clone was detected only a few times. J is TRBJ1-1 and V is TRBV28; the D gene is possibly TRBD1 (5 bases). The CDR3 contains 14 residues. Germline CDR1 reads MDHEN; CDR2 reads SYDVKM. Trimming shortened V by 5 bases and J by 1 base, and 11 bases separated the two germline ends. CDR3 nucleotide sequence: TGTGCCAGCAGTCAACCTGACAGGAACACTGAAGCTTTCTTT. As protein: CASSQPDRNTEAFF. The whole variable domain, filled in from reference TRBV28 and TRBJ1-1, reads DVKVTQSSRYLVKRTGEKVFLECVQDMDHENMFWYRQDPGLGLRLIYFSYDVKMKEKGDIPEGYSVSREKKERFSLILESASTNQTSMYLCASSQPDRNTEAFFGQGTRLTVV.

The chain links TRBV27 to TRBJ1-2; D may be TRBD1 (5 bases). Germline V CDR1 and CDR2: MNHEY, SMNVEV (reference sequence). Trimming left V 8 bases short and J 5 bases short, with 9 bases between. The CDR3 covers 11 residues. The CDR3 sequence: CASGQGYGYTF. CDR3 in DNA: TGTGCCAGCGGGCAGGGTTATGGCTACACCTTC.